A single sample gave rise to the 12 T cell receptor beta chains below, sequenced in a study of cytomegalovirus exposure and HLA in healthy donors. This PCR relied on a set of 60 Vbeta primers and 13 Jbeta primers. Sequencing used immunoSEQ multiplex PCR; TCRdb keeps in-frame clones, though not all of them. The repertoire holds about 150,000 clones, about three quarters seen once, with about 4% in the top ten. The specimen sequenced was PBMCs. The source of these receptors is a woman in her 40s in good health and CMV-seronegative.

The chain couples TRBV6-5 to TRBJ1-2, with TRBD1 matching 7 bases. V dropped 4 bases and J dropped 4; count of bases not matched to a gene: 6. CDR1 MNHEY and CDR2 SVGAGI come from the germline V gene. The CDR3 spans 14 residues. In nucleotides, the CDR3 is TGTGCCAGCAGTTCCGGGACAGCGGTCTATGGCTACACCTTC. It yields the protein CASSSGTAVYGYTF.

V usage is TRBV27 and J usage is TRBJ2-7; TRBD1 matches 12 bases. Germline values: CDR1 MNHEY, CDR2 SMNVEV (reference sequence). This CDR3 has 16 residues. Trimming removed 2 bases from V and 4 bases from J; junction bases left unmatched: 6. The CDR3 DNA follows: TGTGCCAGCAGTTTAGCCGGGACAGGGGGCCTATACGAGCAGTACTTC. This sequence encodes CASSLAGTGGLYEQYF.

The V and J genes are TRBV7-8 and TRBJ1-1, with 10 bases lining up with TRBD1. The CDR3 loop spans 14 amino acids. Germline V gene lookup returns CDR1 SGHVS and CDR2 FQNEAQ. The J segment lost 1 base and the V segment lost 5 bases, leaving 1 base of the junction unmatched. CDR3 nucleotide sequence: TGTGCCAGCAGCCGGGACAGGGGGAACACTGAAGCTTTCTTT. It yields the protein CASSRDRGNTEAFF.

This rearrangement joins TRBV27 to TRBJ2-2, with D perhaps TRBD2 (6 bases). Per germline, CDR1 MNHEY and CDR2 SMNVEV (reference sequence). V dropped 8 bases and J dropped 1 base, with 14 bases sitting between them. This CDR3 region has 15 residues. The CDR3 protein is CASRDWKQNTGELFF. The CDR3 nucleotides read TGTGCCAGCCGGGACTGGAAACAGAACACCGGGGAGCTGTTTTTT.

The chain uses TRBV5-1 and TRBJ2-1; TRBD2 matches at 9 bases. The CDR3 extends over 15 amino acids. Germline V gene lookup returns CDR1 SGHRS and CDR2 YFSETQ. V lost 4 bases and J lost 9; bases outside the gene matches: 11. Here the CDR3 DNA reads TGCGCCAGCAGCACATTAGCGGGAGTTCACGCTGAGCAGTTCTTC. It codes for CASSTLAGVHAEQFF. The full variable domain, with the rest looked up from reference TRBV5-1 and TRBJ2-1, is KAGVTQTPRYLIKTRGQQVTLSCSPISGHRSVSWYQQTPGQGLQFLFEYFSETQRNKGNFPGRFSGRQFSNSRSEMNVSTLELGDSALYLCASSTLAGVHAEQFFGPGTRLTVL.

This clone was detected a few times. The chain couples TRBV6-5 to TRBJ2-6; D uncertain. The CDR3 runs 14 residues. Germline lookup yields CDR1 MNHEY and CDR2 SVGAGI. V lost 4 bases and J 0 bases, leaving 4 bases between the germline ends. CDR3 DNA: TGTGCCAGCAGTTTTAGCTCTGGGGCCAACGTCCTGACTTTC. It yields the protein CASSFSSGANVLTF.

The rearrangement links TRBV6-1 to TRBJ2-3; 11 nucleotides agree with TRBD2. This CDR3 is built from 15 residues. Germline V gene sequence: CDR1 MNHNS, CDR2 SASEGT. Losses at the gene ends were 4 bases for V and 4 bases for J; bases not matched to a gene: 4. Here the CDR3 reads CASSVGLAASDTQYF. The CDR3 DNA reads TGTGCCAGCAGTGTGGGACTAGCGGCTTCAGATACGCAGTATTTT.

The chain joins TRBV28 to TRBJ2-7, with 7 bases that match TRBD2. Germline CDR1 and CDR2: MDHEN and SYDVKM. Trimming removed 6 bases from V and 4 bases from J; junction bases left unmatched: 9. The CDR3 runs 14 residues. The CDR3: CASRTSGGGYEQYF. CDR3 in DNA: TGTGCCAGCAGGACGTCGGGGGGAGGATACGAGCAGTACTTC.

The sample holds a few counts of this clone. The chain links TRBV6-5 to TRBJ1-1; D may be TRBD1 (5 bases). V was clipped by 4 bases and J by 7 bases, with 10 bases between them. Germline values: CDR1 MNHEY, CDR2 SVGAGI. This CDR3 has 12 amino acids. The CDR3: CASSSIQGEAFF. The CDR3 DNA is TGTGCCAGCAGTTCTATCCAGGGTGAAGCTTTCTTT.

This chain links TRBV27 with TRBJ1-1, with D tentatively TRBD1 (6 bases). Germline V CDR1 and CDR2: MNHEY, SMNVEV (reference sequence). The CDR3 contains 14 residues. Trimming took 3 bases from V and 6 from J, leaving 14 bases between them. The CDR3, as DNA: TGTGCCAGCAGTTTTCGGGGGGCGGTCGCTGAAGCTTTCTTT. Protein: CASSFRGAVAEAFF.

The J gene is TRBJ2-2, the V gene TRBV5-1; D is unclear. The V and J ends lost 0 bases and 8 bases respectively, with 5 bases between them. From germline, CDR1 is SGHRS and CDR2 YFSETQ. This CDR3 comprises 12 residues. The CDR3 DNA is TGCGCCAGCAGCTTGGAGCTAGGGGAGCTGTTTTTT. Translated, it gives CASSLELGELFF. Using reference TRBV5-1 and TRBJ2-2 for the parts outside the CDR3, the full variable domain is KAGVTQTPRYLIKTRGQQVTLSCSPISGHRSVSWYQQTPGQGLQFLFEYFSETQRNKGNFPGRFSGRQFSNSRSEMNVSTLELGDSALYLCASSLELGELFFGEGSRLTVL.

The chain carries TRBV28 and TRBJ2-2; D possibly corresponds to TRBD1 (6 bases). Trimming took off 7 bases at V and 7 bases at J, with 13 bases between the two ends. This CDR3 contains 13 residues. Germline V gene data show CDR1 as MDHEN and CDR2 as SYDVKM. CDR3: CASTGTYRGELFF. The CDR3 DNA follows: TGTGCCAGCACCGGGACATACCGCGGGGAGCTGTTTTTT.